This T cell receptor beta chain emerged from a study of blood T cell repertoires in COVID-19. Overall study: PBMCs, B-cell-depleted T cells, or T cells were the source of the cDNA or gDNA that made up the material.

CDR1 is LNHDA, CDR2 SQIVND, per germline (reference sequence). The CDR3 spans 16 residues. Trimming cost V 3 bases and J 3 bases; bases outside gene matches: 5. While infection was still active, Seattle patients were enrolled and then followed longitudinally. Per the authors' pipeline: How many nucleated cells were present was estimated from reference gene primer amplification. Profiling relied on immunoSEQ multiplex PCR, and the TCRdb table lists in-frame clones only, not all of them. V and J calls and clone size are as listed in that table; D and trimming were resolved from the DNA. The table shows 400,000 to 450,000 clones, with roughly 90% occurring only once.

The sequence was obtained from a man aged 18 to 30 with COVID-19, enrolled during active disease. This chain connects TRBV19 to TRBJ1-4; 9 nucleotides agree with TRBD1. The sample consisted of peripheral blood. The CDR3 spells CASSIWTGVSNEKLFF. The CDR3 bases are TGTGCCAGTAGTATTTGGACAGGGGTTTCTAATGAAAAACTGTTTTTT. Variable domain in full (rest from reference TRBV19 and TRBJ1-4): DGGITQSPKYLFRKEGQNVTLSCEQNLNHDAMYWYRQDPGQGLRLIYYSQIVNDFQKGDIAEGYSVSREKKESFPLTVTSAQKNPTAFYLCASSIWTGVSNEKLFFGSGTQLSVL.